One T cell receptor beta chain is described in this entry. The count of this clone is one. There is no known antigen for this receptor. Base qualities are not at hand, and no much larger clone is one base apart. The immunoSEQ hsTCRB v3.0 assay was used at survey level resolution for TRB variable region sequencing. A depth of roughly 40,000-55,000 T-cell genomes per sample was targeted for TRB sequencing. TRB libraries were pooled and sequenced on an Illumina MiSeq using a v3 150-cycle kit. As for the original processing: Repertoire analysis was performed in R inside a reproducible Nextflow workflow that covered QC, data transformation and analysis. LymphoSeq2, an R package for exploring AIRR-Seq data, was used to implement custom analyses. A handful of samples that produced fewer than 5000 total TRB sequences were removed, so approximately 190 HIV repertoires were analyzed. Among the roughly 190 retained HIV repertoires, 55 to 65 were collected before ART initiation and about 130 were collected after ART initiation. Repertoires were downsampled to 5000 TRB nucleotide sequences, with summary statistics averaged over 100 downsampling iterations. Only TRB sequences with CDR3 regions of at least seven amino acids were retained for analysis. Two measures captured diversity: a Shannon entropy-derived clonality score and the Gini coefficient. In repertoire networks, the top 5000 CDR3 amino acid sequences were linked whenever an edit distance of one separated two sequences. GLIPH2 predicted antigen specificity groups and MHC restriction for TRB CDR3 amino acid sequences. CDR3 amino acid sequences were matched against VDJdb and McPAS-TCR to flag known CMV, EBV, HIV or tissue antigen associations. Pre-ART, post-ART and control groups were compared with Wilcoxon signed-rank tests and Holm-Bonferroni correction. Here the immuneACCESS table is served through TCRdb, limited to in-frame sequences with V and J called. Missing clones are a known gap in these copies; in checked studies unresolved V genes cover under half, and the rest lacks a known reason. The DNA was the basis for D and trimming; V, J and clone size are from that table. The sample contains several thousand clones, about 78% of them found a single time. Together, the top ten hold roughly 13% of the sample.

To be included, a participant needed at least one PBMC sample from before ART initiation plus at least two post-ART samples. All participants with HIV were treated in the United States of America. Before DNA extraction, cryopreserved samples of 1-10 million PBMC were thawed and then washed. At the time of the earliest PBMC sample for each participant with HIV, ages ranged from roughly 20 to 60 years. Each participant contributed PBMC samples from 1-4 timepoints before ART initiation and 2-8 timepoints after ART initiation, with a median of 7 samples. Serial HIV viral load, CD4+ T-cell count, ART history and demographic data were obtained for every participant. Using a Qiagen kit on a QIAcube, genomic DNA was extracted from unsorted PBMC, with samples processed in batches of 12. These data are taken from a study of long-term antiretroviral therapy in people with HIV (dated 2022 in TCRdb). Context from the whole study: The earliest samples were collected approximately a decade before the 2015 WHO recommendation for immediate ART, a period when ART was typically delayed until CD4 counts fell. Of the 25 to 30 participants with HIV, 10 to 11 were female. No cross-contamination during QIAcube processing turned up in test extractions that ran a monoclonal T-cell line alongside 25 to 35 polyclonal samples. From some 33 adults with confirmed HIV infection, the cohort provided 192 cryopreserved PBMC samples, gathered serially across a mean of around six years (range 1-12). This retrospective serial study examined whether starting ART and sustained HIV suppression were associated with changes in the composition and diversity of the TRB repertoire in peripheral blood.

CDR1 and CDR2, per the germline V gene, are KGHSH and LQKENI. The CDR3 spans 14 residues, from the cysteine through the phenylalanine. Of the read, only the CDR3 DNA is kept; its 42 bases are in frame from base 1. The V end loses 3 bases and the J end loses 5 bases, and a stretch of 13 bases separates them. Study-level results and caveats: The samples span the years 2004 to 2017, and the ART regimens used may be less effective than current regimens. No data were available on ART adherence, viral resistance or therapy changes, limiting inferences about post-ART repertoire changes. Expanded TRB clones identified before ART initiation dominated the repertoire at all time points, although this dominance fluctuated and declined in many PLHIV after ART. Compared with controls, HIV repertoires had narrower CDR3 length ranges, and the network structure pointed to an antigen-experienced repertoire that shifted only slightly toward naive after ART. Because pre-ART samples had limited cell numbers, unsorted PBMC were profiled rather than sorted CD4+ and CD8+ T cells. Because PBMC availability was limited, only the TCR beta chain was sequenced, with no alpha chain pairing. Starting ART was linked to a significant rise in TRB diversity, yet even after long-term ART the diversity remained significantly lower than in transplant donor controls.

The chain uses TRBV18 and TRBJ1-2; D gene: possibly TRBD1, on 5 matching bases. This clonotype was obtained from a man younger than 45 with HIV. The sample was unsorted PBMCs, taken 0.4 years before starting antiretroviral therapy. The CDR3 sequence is CASSPERGGYGYTF. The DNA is TGTGCCAGCTCACCCGAAAGGGGCGGATATGGCTACACCTTC.